The present T cell receptor (beta chain) was sequenced within a study of identical twins. TCRdb used MiXCR to reprocess the 5' RACE reads, holding one entry per CDR3 protein. The sample includes roughly 720,000 distinct CDR3 sequences, 18% of them seen just once. These data were likewise used in another study, on T cells expressing NK-cell markers. As that study records: Seven donors tested HCMV-seropositive and one tested seronegative among the eight sequenced.

The specimen sequenced was PBMCs. The sequence came from a young woman in good health.

The CDR3 loop is CASSQRLGTGELFF. The CDR3 DNA follows: TGTGCCAGCAGCCAGCGTCTCGGTACCGGGGAGCTGTTTTTT. This chain uses TRBV14 with TRBJ2-2; D remains unclear. This CDR3 comprises 14 residues. The ends were cut back, 3 bases at V and 5 bases at J, with 10 bases in the middle. Germline CDR1 SGHDN, CDR2 FVKESK.